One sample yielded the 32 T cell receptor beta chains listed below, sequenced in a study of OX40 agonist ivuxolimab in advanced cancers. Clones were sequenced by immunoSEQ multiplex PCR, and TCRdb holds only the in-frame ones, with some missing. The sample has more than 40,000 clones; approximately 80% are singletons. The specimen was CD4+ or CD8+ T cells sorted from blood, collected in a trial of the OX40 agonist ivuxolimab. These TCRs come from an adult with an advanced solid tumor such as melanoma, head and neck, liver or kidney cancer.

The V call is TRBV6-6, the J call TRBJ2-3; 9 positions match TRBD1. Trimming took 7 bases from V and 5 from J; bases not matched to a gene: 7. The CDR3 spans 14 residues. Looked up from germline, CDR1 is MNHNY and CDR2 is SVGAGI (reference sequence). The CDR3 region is CASTRQGEVDTQYF. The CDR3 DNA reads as TGTGCCAGCACCCGACAGGGGGAGGTAGATACGCAGTATTTT.

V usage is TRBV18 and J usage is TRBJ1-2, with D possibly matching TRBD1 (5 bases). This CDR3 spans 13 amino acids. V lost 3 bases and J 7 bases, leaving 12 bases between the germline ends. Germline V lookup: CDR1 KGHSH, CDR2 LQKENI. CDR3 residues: CASSPPPGGGYTF. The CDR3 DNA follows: TGTGCCAGCTCACCGCCGCCCGGGGGTGGCTACACCTTC.

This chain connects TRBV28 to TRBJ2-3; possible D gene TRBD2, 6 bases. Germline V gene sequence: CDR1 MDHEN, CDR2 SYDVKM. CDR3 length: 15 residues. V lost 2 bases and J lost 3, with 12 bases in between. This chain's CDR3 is CASSLVRERTDTQYF. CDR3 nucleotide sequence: TGTGCCAGCAGTTTAGTGCGGGAACGAACAGATACGCAGTATTTT.

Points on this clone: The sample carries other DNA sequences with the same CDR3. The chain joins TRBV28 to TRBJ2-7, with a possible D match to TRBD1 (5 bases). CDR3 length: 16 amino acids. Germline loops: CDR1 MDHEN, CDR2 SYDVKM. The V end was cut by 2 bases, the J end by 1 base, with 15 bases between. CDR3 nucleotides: TGTGCCAGCAGTTTACCCAACTCGGACACTTCCTACGAGCAGTACTTC. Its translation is CASSLPNSDTSYEQYF. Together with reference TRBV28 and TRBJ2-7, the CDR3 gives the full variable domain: DVKVTQSSRYLVKRTGEKVFLECVQDMDHENMFWYRQDPGLGLRLIYFSYDVKMKEKGDIPEGYSVSREKKERFSLILESASTNQTSMYLCASSLPNSDTSYEQYFGPGTRLTVT.

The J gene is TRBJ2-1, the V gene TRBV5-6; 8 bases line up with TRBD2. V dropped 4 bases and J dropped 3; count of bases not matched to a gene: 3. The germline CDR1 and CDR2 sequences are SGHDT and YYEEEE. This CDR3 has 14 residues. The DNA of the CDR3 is TGTGCCAGCAGCCCCGGGGGGGTCTACAATGAGCAGTTCTTC. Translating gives CASSPGGVYNEQFF. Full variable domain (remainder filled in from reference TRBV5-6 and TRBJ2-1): DAGVTQSPTHLIKTRGQQVTLRCSPKSGHDTVSWYQQALGQGPQFIFQYYEEEERQRGNFPDRFSGHQFPNYSSELNVNALLLGDSALYLCASSPGGVYNEQFFGPGTRLTVL.

The CDR3 protein is CASSPGRTGEAGAFF. The CDR3 DNA reads as TGTGCCAGCAGCCCGGGTCGGACAGGGGAAGCCGGAGCTTTCTTT. The chain is built from TRBV7-8 and TRBJ1-1, with 9 bases aligning to TRBD1. The CDR3 sequence is 15 residues long. CDR1 SGHVS and CDR2 FQNEAQ come from the germline V gene. V lost 5 bases, J lost 10 bases, and 14 bases stayed unmatched.

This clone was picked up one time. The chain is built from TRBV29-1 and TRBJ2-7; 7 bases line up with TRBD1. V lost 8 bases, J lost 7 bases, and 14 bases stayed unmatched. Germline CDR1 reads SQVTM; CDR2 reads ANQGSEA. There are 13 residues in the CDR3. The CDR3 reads CSSRDSTFGEQYF. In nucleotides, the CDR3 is TGCAGCTCCCGGGACAGTACCTTTGGGGAGCAGTACTTC.

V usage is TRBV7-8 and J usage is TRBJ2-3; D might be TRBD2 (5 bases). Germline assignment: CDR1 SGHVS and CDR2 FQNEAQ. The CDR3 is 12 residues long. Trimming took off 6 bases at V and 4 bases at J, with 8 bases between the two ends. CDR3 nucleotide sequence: TGTGCCAGCAGTTTGAGGGCAGATACGCAGTATTTT. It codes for CASSLRADTQYF.

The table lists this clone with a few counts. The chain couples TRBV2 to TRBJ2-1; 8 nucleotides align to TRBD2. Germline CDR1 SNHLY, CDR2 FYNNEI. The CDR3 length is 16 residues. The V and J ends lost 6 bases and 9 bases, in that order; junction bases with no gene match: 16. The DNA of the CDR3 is TGTGCCAGCAGGGGGCCGGGACTAGTCGGATCCACTGAGCAGTTCTTC. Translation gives CASRGPGLVGSTEQFF. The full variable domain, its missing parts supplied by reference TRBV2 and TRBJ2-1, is EPEVTQTPSHQVTQMGQEVILRCVPISNHLYFYWYRQILGQKVEFLVSFYNNEISEKSEIFDDQFSVERPDGSNFTLKIRSTKLEDSAMYFCASRGPGLVGSTEQFFGPGTRLTVL.

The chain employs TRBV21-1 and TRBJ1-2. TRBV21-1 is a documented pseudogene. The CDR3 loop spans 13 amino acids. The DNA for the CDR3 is TGTGCCAGCAGGGGTGATGTCACCTCTAGCTACACCTTC. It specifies CASRGDVTSSYTF.

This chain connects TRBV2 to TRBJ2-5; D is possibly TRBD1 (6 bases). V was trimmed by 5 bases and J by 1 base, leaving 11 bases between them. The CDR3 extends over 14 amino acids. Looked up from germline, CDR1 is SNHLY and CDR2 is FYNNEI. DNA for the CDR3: TGTGCCAGCAGTTCCGCAGGGGCCCAAGAGACCCAGTACTTC. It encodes CASSSAGAQETQYF.

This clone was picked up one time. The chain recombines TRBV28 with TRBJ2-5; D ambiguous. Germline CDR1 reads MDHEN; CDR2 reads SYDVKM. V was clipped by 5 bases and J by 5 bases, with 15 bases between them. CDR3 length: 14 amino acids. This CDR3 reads CASSPPSGWETQYF. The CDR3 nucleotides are TGTGCCAGCAGTCCACCATCAGGTTGGGAGACCCAGTACTTC.

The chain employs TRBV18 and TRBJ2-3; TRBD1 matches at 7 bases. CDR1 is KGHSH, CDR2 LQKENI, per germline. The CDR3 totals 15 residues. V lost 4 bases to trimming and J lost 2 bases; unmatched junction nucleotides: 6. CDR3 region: CASSLSGTDTDTQYF. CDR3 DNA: TGTGCCAGCTCACTTTCCGGGACAGACACAGATACGCAGTATTTT.

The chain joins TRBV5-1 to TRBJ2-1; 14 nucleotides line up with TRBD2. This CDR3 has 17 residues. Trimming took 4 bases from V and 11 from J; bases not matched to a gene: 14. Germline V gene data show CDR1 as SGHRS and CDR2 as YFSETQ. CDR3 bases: TGCGCCAGCAGCGTTTTGGGGGCCGGGACTAGCGGGGGTAAGCAGTTCTTC. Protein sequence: CASSVLGAGTSGGKQFF.

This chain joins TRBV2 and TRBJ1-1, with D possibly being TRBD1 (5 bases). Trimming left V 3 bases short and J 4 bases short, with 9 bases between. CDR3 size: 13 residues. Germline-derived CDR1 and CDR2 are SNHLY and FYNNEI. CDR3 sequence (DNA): TGTGCCAGCAGTGACGCAGGGACCACTGAAGCTTTCTTT. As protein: CASSDAGTTEAFF.

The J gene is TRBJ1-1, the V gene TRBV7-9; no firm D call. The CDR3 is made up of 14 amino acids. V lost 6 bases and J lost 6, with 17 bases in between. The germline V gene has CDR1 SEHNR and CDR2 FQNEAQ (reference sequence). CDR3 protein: CASRLDGQLPEAFF. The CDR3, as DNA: TGTGCCAGCAGGTTGGACGGGCAGCTCCCTGAAGCTTTCTTT.

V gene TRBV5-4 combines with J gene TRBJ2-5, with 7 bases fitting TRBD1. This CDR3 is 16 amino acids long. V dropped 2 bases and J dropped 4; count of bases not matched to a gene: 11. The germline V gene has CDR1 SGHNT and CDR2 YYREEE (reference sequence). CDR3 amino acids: CASSFEGGGGSETQYF. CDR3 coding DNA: TGTGCCAGCAGCTTTGAAGGGGGCGGTGGGTCAGAGACCCAGTACTTC.

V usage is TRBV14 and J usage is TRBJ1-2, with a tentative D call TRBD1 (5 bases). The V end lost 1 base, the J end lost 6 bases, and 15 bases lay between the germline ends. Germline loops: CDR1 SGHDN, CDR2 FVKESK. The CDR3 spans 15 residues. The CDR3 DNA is TGTGCCAGCAGCCAAGCTCCGGGGGGGATCAATGGCTACACCTTC. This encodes CASSQAPGGINGYTF.

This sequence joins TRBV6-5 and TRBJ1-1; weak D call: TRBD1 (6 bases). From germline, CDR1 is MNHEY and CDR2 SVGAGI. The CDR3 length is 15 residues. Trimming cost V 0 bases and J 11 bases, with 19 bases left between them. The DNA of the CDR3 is TGTGCCAGCAGTTACTCGAGCTTGCTGGGGGGGGCCGCTTTCTTT. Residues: CASSYSSLLGGAAFF.

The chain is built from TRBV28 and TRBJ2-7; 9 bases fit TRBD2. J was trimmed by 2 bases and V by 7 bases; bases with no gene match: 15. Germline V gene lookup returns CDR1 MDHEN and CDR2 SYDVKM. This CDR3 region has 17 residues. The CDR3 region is CASTLRLAGFAPYEQYF. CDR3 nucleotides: TGTGCCAGCACCCTTCGGCTAGCGGGATTCGCCCCCTACGAGCAGTACTTC.

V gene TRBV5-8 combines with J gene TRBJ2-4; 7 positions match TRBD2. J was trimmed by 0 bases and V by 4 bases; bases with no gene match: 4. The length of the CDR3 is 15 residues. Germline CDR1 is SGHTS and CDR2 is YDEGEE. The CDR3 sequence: CASSREGLAKNIQYF. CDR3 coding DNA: TGTGCCAGCAGCAGGGAGGGACTAGCCAAAAACATTCAGTACTTC.

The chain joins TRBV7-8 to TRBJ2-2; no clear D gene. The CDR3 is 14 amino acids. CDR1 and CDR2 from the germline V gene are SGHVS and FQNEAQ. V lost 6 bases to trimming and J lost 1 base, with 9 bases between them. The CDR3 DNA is TGTGCCAGCAGAGGGTATCTGAACACCGGGGAGCTGTTTTTT. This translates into CASRGYLNTGELFF. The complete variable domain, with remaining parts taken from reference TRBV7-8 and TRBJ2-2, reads GAGVSQSPRYKVAKRGQDVALRCDPISGHVSLFWYQQALGQGPEFLTYFQNEAQLDKSGLPSDRFFAERPEGSVSTLKIQRTQQEDSAVYLCASRGYLNTGELFFGEGSRLTVL.

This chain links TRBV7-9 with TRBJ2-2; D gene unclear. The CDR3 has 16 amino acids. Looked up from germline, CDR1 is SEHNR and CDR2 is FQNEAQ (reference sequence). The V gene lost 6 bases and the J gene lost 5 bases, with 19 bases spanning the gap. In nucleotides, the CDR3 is TGTGCCAGCAGAAAATCGGCCGGGCTGGGGACCGGGGAGCTGTTTTTT. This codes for CASRKSAGLGTGELFF.

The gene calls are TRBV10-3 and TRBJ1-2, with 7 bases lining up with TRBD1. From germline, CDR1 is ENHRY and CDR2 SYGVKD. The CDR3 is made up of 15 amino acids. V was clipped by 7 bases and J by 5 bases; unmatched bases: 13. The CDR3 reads CAINPDRVSGYGYTF. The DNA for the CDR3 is TGTGCCATCAACCCCGACAGGGTCAGTGGGTATGGCTACACCTTC.

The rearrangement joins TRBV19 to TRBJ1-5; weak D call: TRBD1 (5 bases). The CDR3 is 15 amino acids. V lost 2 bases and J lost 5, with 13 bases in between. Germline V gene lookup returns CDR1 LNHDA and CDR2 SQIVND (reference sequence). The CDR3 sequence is CASSIYTGDDQPQHF. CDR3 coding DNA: TGTGCCAGTAGTATATATACAGGTGATGATCAGCCCCAGCATTTT.

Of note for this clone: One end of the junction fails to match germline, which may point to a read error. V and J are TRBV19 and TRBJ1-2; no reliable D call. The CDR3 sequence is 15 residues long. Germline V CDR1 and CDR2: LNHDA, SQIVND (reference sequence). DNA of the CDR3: TGTGCCGGTAGTATGTGGCAGCCCGCTAACTATGGCTACACCTTC. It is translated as CAGSMWQPANYGYTF.

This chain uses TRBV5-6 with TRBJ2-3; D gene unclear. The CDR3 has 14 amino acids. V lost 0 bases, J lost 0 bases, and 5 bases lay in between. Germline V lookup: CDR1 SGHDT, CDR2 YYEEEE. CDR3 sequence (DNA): TGTGCCAGCAGCTTGGGCCCTAGCACAGATACGCAGTATTTT. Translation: CASSLGPSTDTQYF.

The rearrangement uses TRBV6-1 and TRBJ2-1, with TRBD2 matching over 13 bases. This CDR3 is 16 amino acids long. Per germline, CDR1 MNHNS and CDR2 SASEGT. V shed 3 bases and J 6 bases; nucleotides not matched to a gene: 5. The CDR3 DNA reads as TGTGCCAGCAGTGATTGGACTAGCGGGAGATCCAATGAGCAGTTCTTC. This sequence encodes CASSDWTSGRSNEQFF.

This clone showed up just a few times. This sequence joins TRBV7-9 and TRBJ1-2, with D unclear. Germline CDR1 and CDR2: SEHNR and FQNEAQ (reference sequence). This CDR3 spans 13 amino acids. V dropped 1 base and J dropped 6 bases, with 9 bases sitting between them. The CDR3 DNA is TGTGCCAGCAGCTTAGGGACGGCCGATGGCTACACCTTC. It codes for CASSLGTADGYTF.

The CDR3 spells CASSFGQTYMNTEAFF. CDR3 DNA sequence: TGTGCCAGCAGCTTCGGCCAGACCTATATGAACACTGAAGCTTTCTTT. The chain recombines TRBV11-1 with TRBJ1-1, with unresolved D. CDR3 length: 16 residues. V dropped 3 bases and J dropped 0 bases, with 14 bases sitting between them. CDR1 SGHAT and CDR2 FQDESV come from the germline V gene (reference sequence).

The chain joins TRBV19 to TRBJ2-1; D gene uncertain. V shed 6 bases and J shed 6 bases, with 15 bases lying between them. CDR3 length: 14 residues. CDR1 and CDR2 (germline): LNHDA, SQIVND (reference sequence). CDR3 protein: CASSPLQVINEQFF. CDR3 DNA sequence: TGTGCCAGTAGCCCATTGCAGGTTATCAATGAGCAGTTCTTC.

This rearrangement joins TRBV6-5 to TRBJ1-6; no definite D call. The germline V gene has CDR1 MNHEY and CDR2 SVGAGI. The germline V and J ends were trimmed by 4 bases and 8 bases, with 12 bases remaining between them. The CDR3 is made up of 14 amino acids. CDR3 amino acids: CASSFTSGDSPLHF. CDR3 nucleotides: TGTGCCAGCAGTTTCACTAGTGGGGATTCACCCCTCCACTTT.